These 4 T cell receptor beta chains share one sample of origin, sequenced in a study of T cells in Graves' hyperthyroidism and ophthalmopathy. The investigators amplified TCR beta CDR3 regions from RNA transcripts. TCR CDR3 underwent first-round RT-PCR with the HTBI primer set. TCRdb fed the multiplex PCR reads into MiXCR, producing one record per CDR3 protein. The sample holds about 680,000 distinct CDR3 sequences; 30% to 40% are singletons and the top ten take around 31%. Sequenced: blood. The receptors originated from a woman in her 40s with Graves' hyperthyroidism.

Notes on this clonotype: This sequence may be a read error, since a much larger clone differs from it by one base. The V gene is TRBV10-3, the J gene TRBJ2-2; TRBD1 might be the D (6 bases). There are 14 residues in the CDR3. Trimming removed 3 bases from V and 8 bases from J, with 13 bases in between. CDR1 and CDR2 from the germline V gene are ENHRY and SYGVKD. CDR3 in amino acids: CAISEGRGVGELFF. The DNA for the CDR3 is TGTGCCATCAGTGAAGGCAGGGGAGTAGGGGAGCTGTTTTTT.

Ten or more counts support this clonotype. The chain carries TRBV4-3 and TRBJ1-1; no firm D call. Germline CDR1 and CDR2: LGHNA and YSLEER. The CDR3 has 15 residues. Trimming shortened V by 5 bases and J by 0 bases, and 13 bases separated the two germline ends. The CDR3 DNA reads as TGCGCCAGCAGCTCGAGAACCAGCATGAACACTGAAGCTTTCTTT. It codes for CASSSRTSMNTEAFF.

This clonotype was seen more than once but under ten times. V gene TRBV7-9 combines with J gene TRBJ1-1; no definite D call. Germline CDR1 is SEHNR and CDR2 is FQNEAQ (reference sequence). This CDR3 comprises 13 residues. The germline V and J ends were trimmed by 8 bases and 2 bases, with 12 bases remaining between them. The CDR3 region is CASSIDSNTEAFF. The CDR3 DNA follows: TGTGCCAGCTCGATAGACTCTAACACTGAAGCTTTCTTT.

The CDR3 loop is CASSLGVAWGSNQPQHF. The DNA of the CDR3 is TGTGCCAGCAGTCTCGGGGTCGCCTGGGGGTCCAATCAGCCCCAGCATTTT. The V and J genes are TRBV12-3 or TRBV12-4 and TRBJ1-5, with D possibly matching TRBD1 (5 bases). This CDR3 region has 17 residues. V was pared by 5 bases and J by 3 bases, with 20 bases between.